These 12 T cell receptor beta chains were sequenced from one sample in a study of graft-versus-host responses after intestinal transplantation. Their antigens are not known. The data were produced by immunoSEQ multiplex PCR, yet TCRdb's version contains in-frame clones alone and is incomplete. This table holds some 100,000 clones, 92% found once. The sample in question was unstimulated CD8+ T cells sorted from spleen or lymph node cells, obtained before transplant. The receptors were gathered from a human donor who was the organ donor for an intestinal transplant.

The rearrangement uses TRBV25-1 and TRBJ2-3; 9 nucleotides line up with TRBD2. Germline V CDR1 and CDR2: MGHDK, SYGVNS. After removal of 3 bases from V and 2 bases from J, the junction contained 6 bases not matched to a gene. There are 16 residues in the CDR3. In nucleotides, the CDR3 is TGTGCCAGCAGTGATGACGCGGGAGGGTTCACAGATACGCAGTATTTT. This sequence encodes CASSDDAGGFTDTQYF.

As DNA, the CDR3 is TGTGCCAGCAGCTCGCCCCTGGGGGGACTCCCCTCCTACGAGCAGTACTTC. This codes for CASSSPLGGLPSYEQYF. The chain has TRBV7-9 and TRBJ2-7; possibly TRBD2 for D (6 bases). This CDR3 spans 17 amino acids. Germline CDR1 is SEHNR and CDR2 is FQNEAQ (reference sequence). The V end lost 4 bases, the J end lost 0 bases, and 19 bases lay between the germline ends.

CDR3 sequence: CASSEYRTDFMAQHF. The CDR3 DNA reads TGCGCCAGCAGTGAGTATCGGACAGACTTTATGGCCCAGCATTTT. This chain connects TRBV10-1 to TRBJ1-5; D perhaps matches TRBD1 (6 bases). This CDR3 is built from 15 residues. Germline V gene lookup returns CDR1 WNHNN and CDR2 SYGVQD (reference sequence). Trimming removed 1 base at V and 11 bases at J, with 18 bases between.

The CDR3 reads CASSPTGTAGDTEAFF. The CDR3 DNA is TGTGCCAGCAGTCCTACCGGGACAGCCGGGGACACTGAAGCTTTCTTT. V gene TRBV7-3 combines with J gene TRBJ1-1, with 7 bases that match TRBD1. J gave up 3 bases and V 6 bases, and 13 bases lay outside the gene matches. The CDR3 is 16 amino acids. From germline, CDR1 is SGHTA and CDR2 FQGTGA. The whole variable domain, remainder taken from reference TRBV7-3 and TRBJ1-1, is GAGVSQTPSNKVTEKGKYVELRCDPISGHTALYWYRQSLGQGPEFLIYFQGTGAADDSGLPNDRFFAVRPEGSVSTLKIQRTERGDSAVYLCASSPTGTAGDTEAFFGQGTRLTVV.

The chain links TRBV9 to TRBJ2-5; 7 bases map to TRBD2. V gave up 0 bases and J gave up 1 base; unmatched junction bases: 3. The CDR3 loop spans 15 amino acids. Germline values: CDR1 SGDLS, CDR2 YYNGEE. The CDR3 loop is CASSVGLAAQETQYF. The CDR3 region has the DNA TGTGCCAGCAGCGTAGGTCTAGCGGCCCAAGAGACCCAGTACTTC.

The table lists this clone with a count of one. V usage is TRBV28 and J usage is TRBJ1-2; a possible D gene is TRBD1 (6 bases). V gave up 5 bases and J gave up 4 bases, with 20 bases separating them. CDR1 is MDHEN, CDR2 SYDVKM, per germline. This CDR3 is built from 16 residues. This CDR3 is CASSHSAGAHRYGYTF. DNA of the CDR3: TGTGCCAGCAGTCATTCGGCGGGGGCCCATCGCTATGGCTACACCTTC.

J is TRBJ2-7 and V is TRBV10-2; tentative D call: TRBD1 (6 bases). V was trimmed by 4 bases and J by 4 bases, leaving 14 bases between them. Germline V gives CDR1 WSHSY, CDR2 SAAADI. This CDR3 contains 14 residues. CDR3 in amino acids: CASSVTYRAYEQYF. The CDR3 DNA reads TGCGCCAGCAGTGTGACCTACAGGGCATACGAGCAGTACTTC.

The CDR3 DNA is TGTGCCAGCAGTTATTTCATTTCTGGGGCCAACGTCCTGACTTTC. Residues: CASSYFISGANVLTF. This sequence joins TRBV6-6 and TRBJ2-6; D unclear. Germline values: CDR1 MNHNY, CDR2 SVGAGI (reference sequence). The CDR3 length is 15 residues. The V gene lost 3 bases and the J gene lost 1 base, with 7 bases spanning the gap.

The chain couples TRBV7-9 to TRBJ2-5; D uncertain. The CDR3 sequence is 12 residues long. Trimming took off 0 bases at V and 4 bases at J, with 3 bases between the two ends. In germline, CDR1 is SEHNR, CDR2 FQNEAQ (reference sequence). The CDR3 DNA follows: TGTGCCAGCAGCTTAGCGGCAGAGACCCAGTACTTC. Amino acids: CASSLAAETQYF.

The chain carries TRBV28 and TRBJ2-3; TRBD2 aligns across 8 bases. The junction had 8 bases not matched to a gene; V was cut back by 7 bases and J by 2 bases. Germline values: CDR1 MDHEN, CDR2 SYDVKM. There are 15 residues in the CDR3. The CDR3 loop reads CASTARGAVTDTQYF. In nucleotides, the CDR3 is TGTGCCAGCACCGCGCGGGGGGCTGTCACAGATACGCAGTATTTT.

The rearrangement uses TRBV2 and TRBJ2-5, with D hard to call. The DNA end favors TRBJ2-7, so the J call may be wrong. Germline CDR1 and CDR2: SNHLY and FYNNEI. This CDR3 spans 12 amino acids. CDR3 DNA: TGTGCCAGCAGTGATAGCCCCTACGAGCAGTACTTC. Translated: CASSDSPYEQYF.

The J gene is TRBJ1-4, the V gene TRBV19; no reliable D call. The germline V gene has CDR1 LNHDA and CDR2 SQIVND (reference sequence). The CDR3 loop spans 11 amino acids. V shed 7 bases and J shed 8 bases, with 8 bases lying between them. As DNA, the CDR3 is TGTGCCAGTACTTTTGGCGAAAAACTGTTTTTT. This encodes CASTFGEKLFF.